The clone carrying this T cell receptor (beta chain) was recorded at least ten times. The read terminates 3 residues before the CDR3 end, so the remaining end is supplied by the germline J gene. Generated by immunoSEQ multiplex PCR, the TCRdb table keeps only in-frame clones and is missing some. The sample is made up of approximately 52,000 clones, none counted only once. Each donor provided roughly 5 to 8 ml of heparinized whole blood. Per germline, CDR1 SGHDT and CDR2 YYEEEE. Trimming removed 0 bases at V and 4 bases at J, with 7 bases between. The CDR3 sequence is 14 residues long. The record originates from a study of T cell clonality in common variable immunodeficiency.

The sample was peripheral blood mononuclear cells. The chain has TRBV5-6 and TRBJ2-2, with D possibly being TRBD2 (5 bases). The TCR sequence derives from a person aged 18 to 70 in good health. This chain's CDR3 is CASSLGGFTGELFF. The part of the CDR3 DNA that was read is TGTGCCAGCAGCTTGGGAGGGTTCACCGGGGAG.